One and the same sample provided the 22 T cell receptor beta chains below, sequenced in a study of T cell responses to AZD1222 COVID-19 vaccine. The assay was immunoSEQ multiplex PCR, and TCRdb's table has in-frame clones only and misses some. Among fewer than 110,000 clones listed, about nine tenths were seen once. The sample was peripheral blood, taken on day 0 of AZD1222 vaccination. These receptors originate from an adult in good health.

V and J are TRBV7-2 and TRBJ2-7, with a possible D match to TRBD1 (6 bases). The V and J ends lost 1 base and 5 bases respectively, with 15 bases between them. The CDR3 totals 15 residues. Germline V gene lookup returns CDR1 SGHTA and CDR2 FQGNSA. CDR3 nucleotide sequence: TGTGCCAGCAGCTTAGATTCCAGGGGTGCCAACGAGCAGTACTTC. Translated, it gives CASSLDSRGANEQYF.

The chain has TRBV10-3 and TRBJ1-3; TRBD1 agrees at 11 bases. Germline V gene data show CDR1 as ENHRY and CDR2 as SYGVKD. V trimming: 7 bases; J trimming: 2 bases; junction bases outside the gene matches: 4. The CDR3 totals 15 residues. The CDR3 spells CAIISDRGPGNTIYF. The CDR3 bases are TGTGCCATCATCTCGGACAGGGGGCCTGGAAACACCATATATTTT.

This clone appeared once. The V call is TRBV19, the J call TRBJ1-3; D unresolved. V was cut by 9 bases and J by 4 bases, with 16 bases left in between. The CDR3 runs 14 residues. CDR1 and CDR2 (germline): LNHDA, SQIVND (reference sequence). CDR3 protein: CASAGLPGGNTIYF. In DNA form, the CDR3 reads TGTGCCAGCGCCGGATTGCCGGGAGGAAACACCATATATTTT.

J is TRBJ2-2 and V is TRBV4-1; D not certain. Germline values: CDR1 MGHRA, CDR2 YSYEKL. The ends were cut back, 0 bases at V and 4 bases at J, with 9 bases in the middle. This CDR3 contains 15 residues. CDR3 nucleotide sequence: TGCGCCAGCAGCCAAGATTCAATGATCACCGGGGAGCTGTTTTTT. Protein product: CASSQDSMITGELFF.

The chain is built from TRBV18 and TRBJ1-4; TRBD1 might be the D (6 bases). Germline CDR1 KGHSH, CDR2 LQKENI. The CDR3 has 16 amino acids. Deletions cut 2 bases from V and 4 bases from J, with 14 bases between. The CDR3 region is CASSPERGTFNEKLFF. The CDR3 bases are TGTGCCAGCTCACCAGAGAGGGGGACTTTTAATGAAAAACTGTTTTTT.

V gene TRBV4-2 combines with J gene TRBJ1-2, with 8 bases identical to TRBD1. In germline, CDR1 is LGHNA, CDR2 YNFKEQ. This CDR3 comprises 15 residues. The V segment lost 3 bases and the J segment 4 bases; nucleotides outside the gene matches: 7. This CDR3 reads CASSHATGGGYGYTF. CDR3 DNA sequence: TGTGCCAGCAGCCACGCCACAGGGGGAGGCTATGGCTACACCTTC.

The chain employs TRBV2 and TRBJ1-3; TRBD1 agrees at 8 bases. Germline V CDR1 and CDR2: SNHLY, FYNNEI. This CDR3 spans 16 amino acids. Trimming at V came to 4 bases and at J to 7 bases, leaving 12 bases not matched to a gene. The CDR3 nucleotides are TGTGCCAGCAGTGTCGCGGCAGGGGGCACCGGGAACACCATATATTTT. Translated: CASSVAAGGTGNTIYF. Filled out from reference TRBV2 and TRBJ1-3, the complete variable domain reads EPEVTQTPSHQVTQMGQEVILRCVPISNHLYFYWYRQILGQKVEFLVSFYNNEISEKSEIFDDQFSVERPDGSNFTLKIRSTKLEDSAMYFCASSVAAGGTGNTIYFGEGSWLTVV.

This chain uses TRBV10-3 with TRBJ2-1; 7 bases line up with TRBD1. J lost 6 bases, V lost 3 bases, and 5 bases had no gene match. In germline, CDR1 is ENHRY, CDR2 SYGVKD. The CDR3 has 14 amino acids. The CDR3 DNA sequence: TGTGCCATCAGTGATCGGACAGGAGTCAATGAGCAGTTCTTC. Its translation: CAISDRTGVNEQFF.

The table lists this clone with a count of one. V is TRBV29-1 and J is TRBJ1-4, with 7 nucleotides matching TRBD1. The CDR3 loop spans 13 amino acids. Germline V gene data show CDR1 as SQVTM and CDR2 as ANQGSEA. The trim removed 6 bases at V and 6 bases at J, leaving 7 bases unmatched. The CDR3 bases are TGCAGCGTGCGACAGGGTAAAGATGAAAAACTGTTTTTT. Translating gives CSVRQGKDEKLFF.

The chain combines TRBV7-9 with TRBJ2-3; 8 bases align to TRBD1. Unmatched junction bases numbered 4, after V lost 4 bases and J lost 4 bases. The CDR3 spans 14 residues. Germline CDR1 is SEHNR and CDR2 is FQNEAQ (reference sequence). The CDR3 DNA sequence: TGTGCCAGCAGCTCAAGGACAGGGCCAGATACGCAGTATTTT. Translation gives CASSSRTGPDTQYF.

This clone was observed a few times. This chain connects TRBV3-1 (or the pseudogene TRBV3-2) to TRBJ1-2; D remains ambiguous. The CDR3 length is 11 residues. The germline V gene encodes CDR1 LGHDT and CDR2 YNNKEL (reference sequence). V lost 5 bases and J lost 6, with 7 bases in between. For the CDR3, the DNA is TGTGCCAGCAGCTCTGCTCATGGCTACACCTTC. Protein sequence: CASSSAHGYTF.

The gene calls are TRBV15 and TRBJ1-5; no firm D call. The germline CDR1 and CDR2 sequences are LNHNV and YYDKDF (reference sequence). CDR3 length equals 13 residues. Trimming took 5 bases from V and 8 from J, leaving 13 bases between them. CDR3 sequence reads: CATSRNYREPQHF. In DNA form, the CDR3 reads TGTGCCACCAGCCGGAATTACCGAGAGCCCCAGCATTTT.

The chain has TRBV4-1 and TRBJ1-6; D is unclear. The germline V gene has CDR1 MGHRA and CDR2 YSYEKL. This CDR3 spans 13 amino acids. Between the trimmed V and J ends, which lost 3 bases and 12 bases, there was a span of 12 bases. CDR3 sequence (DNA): TGCGCCAGCAGCCACGTTATAAGTGGACCCCTCCACTTT. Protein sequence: CASSHVISGPLHF.

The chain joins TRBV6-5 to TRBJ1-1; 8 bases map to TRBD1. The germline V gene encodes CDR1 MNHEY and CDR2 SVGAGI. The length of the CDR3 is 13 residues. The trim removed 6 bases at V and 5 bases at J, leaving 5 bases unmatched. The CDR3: CASRDRVSTEAFF. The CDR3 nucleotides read TGTGCCAGCAGGGACAGGGTATCGACTGAAGCTTTCTTT.

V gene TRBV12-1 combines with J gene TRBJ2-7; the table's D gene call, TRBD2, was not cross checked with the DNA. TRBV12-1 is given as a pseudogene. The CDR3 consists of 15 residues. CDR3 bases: TGTGCCAGCAGCCTCCTAGCGAGTTTAGCCTACGAGCAGTACTTC. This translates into CASSLLASLAYEQYF.

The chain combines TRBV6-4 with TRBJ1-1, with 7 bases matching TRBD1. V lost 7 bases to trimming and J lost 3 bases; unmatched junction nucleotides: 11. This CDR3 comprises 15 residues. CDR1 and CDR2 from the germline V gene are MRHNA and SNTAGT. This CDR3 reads CASKFDRASDTEAFF. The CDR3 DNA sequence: TGTGCCAGCAAATTCGACAGGGCCTCGGACACTGAAGCTTTCTTT.

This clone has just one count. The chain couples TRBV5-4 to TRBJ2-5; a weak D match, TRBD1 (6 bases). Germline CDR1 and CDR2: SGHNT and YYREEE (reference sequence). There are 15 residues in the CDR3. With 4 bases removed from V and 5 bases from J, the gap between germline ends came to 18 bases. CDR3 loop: CASSGPPGAGETQYF. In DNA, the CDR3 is TGTGCCAGCAGCGGTCCCCCAGGGGCAGGGGAGACCCAGTACTTC.

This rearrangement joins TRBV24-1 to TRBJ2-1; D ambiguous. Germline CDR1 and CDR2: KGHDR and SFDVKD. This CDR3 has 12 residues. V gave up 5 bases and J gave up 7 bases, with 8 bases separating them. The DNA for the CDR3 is TGTGCCACCAGTGGTGACACGAATGAGCAGTTCTTC. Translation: CATSGDTNEQFF.

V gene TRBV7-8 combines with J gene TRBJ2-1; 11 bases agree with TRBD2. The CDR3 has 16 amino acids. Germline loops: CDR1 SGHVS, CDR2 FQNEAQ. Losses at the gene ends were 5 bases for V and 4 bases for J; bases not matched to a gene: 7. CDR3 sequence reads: CASSLSGGADYNEQFF. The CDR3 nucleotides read TGTGCCAGCAGCCTTAGCGGGGGGGCCGATTACAATGAGCAGTTCTTC.

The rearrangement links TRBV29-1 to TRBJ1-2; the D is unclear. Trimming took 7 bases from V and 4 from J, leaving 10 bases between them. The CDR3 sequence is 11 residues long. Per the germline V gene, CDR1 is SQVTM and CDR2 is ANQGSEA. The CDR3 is CSAHWIYGYTF. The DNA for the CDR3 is TGCAGCGCCCATTGGATCTATGGCTACACCTTC.

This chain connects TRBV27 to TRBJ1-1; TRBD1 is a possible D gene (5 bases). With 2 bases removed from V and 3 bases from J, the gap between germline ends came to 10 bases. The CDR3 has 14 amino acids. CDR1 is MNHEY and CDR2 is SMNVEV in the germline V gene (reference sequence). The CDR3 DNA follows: TGTGCCAGCAGTTTAACAGGAGGGGACACTGAAGCTTTCTTT. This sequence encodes CASSLTGGDTEAFF.

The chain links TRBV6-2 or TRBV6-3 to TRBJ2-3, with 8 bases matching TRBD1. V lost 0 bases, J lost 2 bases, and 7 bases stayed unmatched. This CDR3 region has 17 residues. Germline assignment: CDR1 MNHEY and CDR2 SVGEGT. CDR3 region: CASSYSGTGLSTDTQYF. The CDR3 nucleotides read TGTGCCAGCAGTTACTCGGGGACAGGTCTTTCCACAGATACGCAGTATTTT.